The 30 T cell receptor beta chains in this list originate from one sample, sequenced in a study of control samples from healthy donors and cancer patients. Sequencing was performed with immunoSEQ multiplex PCR; in TCRdb, only in-frame clones are kept and a portion is missing. The data hold 95,000 to 150,000 clones, with 89% observed a single time. The sequenced material came from blood. The receptors were gathered from a man aged 50-60 years in good health.

The rearrangement links TRBV9 to TRBJ2-2; 11 bases are shared with TRBD1. CDR1 SGDLS and CDR2 YYNGEE come from the germline V gene. The CDR3 is made up of 17 amino acids. The V and J ends lost 3 bases and 4 bases, in that order; junction bases with no gene match: 8. DNA for the CDR3: TGTGCCAGCAGCGGGGGACAGGGGGTGGCTTTCACCGGGGAGCTGTTTTTT. Translated, it gives CASSGGQGVAFTGELFF.

The chain recombines TRBV5-4 with TRBJ2-6, with TRBD1 matching over 11 bases. With 4 bases clipped from V and 2 bases from J, the junction kept 5 bases outside the gene matches. The CDR3 runs to 17 residues. CDR1 and CDR2 (germline): SGHNT, YYREEE (reference sequence). The CDR3 DNA reads as TGTGCCAGCAGCATTGGACAGGGGGCGACTGGGGCCAACGTCCTGACTTTC. Protein sequence: CASSIGQGATGANVLTF. Full variable domain (outside the CDR3, taken from reference TRBV5-4 and TRBJ2-6): ETGVTQSPTHLIKTRGQQVTLRCSSQSGHNTVSWYQQALGQGPQFIFQYYREEENGRGNFPPRFSGLQFPNYSSELNVNALELDDSALYLCASSIGQGATGANVLTFGAGSRLTVL.

The gene calls are TRBV30 and TRBJ1-2, with D maybe TRBD1 (6 bases). The CDR3 totals 16 residues. Trimming shortened V by 0 bases and J by 3 bases, and 17 bases separated the two germline ends. CDR1 GTSNPN and CDR2 SVGIG come from the germline V gene (reference sequence). In nucleotides, the CDR3 is TGTGCCTGGAGTGTACTTCAACAGGGAGGACACTATGGCTACACCTTC. As protein: CAWSVLQQGGHYGYTF.

The table lists this clone with many counts. The rearrangement links TRBV27 to TRBJ2-7; D unresolved. Germline V CDR1 and CDR2: MNHEY, SMNVEV (reference sequence). CDR3 size: 14 residues. The ends were cut back, 6 bases at V and 0 bases at J, with 12 bases in the middle. Here the CDR3 DNA reads TGTGCCAGCAGACCGGGCTACAGCTCCTACGAGCAGTACTTC. Encoded protein: CASRPGYSSYEQYF.

The J gene is TRBJ1-1, the V gene TRBV3-1 (or the pseudogene TRBV3-2); 9 bases are shared with TRBD1. V lost 3 bases, J lost 9 bases, and 2 bases stayed unmatched. This CDR3 contains 12 residues. The V gene's germline CDR1 is LGHDT and CDR2 YNNKEL (reference sequence). CDR3 sequence (DNA): TGTGCCAGCAGCCAGGGGACAGGGAAAGCTTTCTTT. Protein sequence: CASSQGTGKAFF.

The chain links TRBV15 to TRBJ1-1; D unresolved. The CDR3 length is 17 residues. Deletions cut 0 bases from V and 1 base from J, with 15 bases between. CDR1 LNHNV and CDR2 YYDKDF come from the germline V gene (reference sequence). The CDR3 here is CATSRDPFPTRNTEAFF. The CDR3 DNA follows: TGTGCCACCAGCAGAGATCCCTTTCCTACCCGGAACACTGAAGCTTTCTTT.

This rearrangement joins TRBV2 to TRBJ1-4; 7 bases agree with TRBD1. V lost 7 bases, J lost 5 bases, and 10 bases stayed unmatched. Germline V gives CDR1 SNHLY, CDR2 FYNNEI. The CDR3 sequence is 15 residues long. DNA for the CDR3: TGTGCCAGCATGAGGGGGGGGACAGAAAATGAAAAACTGTTTTTT. As protein: CASMRGGTENEKLFF.

This chain uses TRBV27 with TRBJ1-1; no definite D call. This CDR3 has 14 amino acids. Germline assignment: CDR1 MNHEY and CDR2 SMNVEV (reference sequence). V lost 3 bases, J lost 2 bases, and 10 bases lay in between. The CDR3 region has the DNA TGTGCCAGCAGTTTTAGAGGCGGCAACACTGAAGCTTTCTTT. Protein product: CASSFRGGNTEAFF.

Only one count was recorded for this clone. This chain uses TRBV9 with TRBJ2-5, with D possibly matching TRBD2 (7 bases). The length of the CDR3 is 15 residues. The V end was cut by 1 base, the J end by 1 base, with 11 bases between. Germline V CDR1 and CDR2: SGDLS, YYNGEE. The CDR3 sequence: CASSVRGRAQETQYF. The CDR3 DNA sequence: TGTGCCAGCAGCGTAAGGGGGAGGGCCCAAGAGACCCAGTACTTC.

CDR3 amino acids: CSASYGYEQYF. The CDR3 DNA follows: TGCAGTGCTAGCTATGGCTACGAGCAGTACTTC. The chain couples TRBV20-1 to TRBJ2-7; D unclear. V lost 3 bases and J lost 3, with 6 bases in between. CDR3 size: 11 residues. CDR1 is DFQATT, CDR2 SNEGSKA, per germline (reference sequence).

This chain joins TRBV7-9 and TRBJ1-1, with 10 bases that match TRBD1. The CDR3 sequence is 15 residues long. V lost 3 bases, J lost 5 bases, and 6 bases stayed unmatched. CDR1 is SEHNR and CDR2 is FQNEAQ in the germline V gene (reference sequence). Here the CDR3 reads CASSLPRQGATEAFF. CDR3 sequence (DNA): TGTGCCAGCAGCTTGCCTCGACAGGGGGCGACTGAAGCTTTCTTT.

This chain connects TRBV2 to TRBJ1-1, with D maybe TRBD1 (5 bases). The CDR3 loop spans 13 amino acids. Germline lookup yields CDR1 SNHLY and CDR2 FYNNEI. Trimming cost V 4 bases and J 2 bases, with 8 bases left between them. The CDR3 region is CASSAGDNTEAFF. The CDR3 bases are TGTGCCAGCAGTGCCGGGGACAACACTGAAGCTTTCTTT.

The V and J genes are TRBV7-8 and TRBJ1-2; D is perhaps TRBD1 (6 bases). The V end lost 2 bases, the J end lost 0 bases, and 13 bases lay between the germline ends. Per the germline V gene, CDR1 is SGHVS and CDR2 is FQNEAQ. The CDR3 covers 16 residues. This CDR3 is CASSLSPGQSNYGYTF. The DNA for the CDR3 is TGTGCCAGCAGCTTATCCCCCGGACAGTCTAACTATGGCTACACCTTC.

The chain uses TRBV6-2 or TRBV6-3 and TRBJ1-5; D gene ambiguous. Trimming left V 2 bases short and J 5 bases short, with 4 bases between. The CDR3 has 12 amino acids. Germline-derived CDR1 and CDR2 are MNHEY and SVGEGT. This CDR3 reads CASSYGDQPQHF. CDR3 DNA sequence: TGTGCCAGCAGTTACGGAGATCAGCCCCAGCATTTT.

The chain is built from TRBV11-2 and TRBJ2-7; 7 bases map to TRBD2. Trimming took 1 base from V and 6 from J; bases not matched to a gene: 6. CDR1 and CDR2 (germline): SGHAT, FQNNGV. CDR3 size: 14 residues. Here the CDR3 DNA reads TGTGCCAGCAGCTTAGCGGTCAGGGAGGGCGAGCAGTACTTC. It encodes CASSLAVREGEQYF.

The V call is TRBV18, the J call TRBJ2-3; 9 nucleotides line up with TRBD2. This CDR3 has 14 residues. CDR1 and CDR2 (germline): KGHSH, LQKENI. Germline trimming cut 3 bases from V and 5 bases from J; bases unmatched to any gene: 3. The CDR3 is CASSPQRGVDTQYF. Written as DNA, the CDR3 is TGTGCCAGCTCACCTCAGCGGGGGGTAGATACGCAGTATTTT. Supplemented by reference TRBV18 and TRBJ2-3, the full variable domain reads NAGVMQNPRHLVRRRGQEARLRCSPMKGHSHVYWYRQLPEEGLKFMVYLQKENIIDESGMPKERFSAEFPKEGPSILRIQQVVRGDSAAYFCASSPQRGVDTQYFGPGTRLTVL.

This chain joins TRBV11-2 and TRBJ1-1, with D possibly being TRBD1 (6 bases). V was cut by 2 bases and J by 3 bases, with 13 bases left in between. CDR1 SGHAT and CDR2 FQNNGV come from the germline V gene. The CDR3 loop spans 15 amino acids. CDR3 region: CASSLLQGPYTEAFF. As DNA, the CDR3 is TGTGCCAGCAGCTTACTTCAGGGGCCCTACACTGAAGCTTTCTTT.

This chain uses TRBV7-8 with TRBJ2-1; D is possibly TRBD1 (5 bases). CDR1 and CDR2 from the germline V gene are SGHVS and FQNEAQ. The CDR3 has 12 residues. V shed 6 bases and J shed 7 bases, with 10 bases lying between them. The CDR3 sequence: CASSSGRNEQFF. In DNA, the CDR3 is TGTGCCAGCAGTTCAGGGCGGAATGAGCAGTTCTTC.

CDR3 coding DNA: TGCAGCGTTGAGAAGTCCCTCACAGGGCAGTGGGGTACAGATACGCAGTATTTT. It translates to CSVEKSLTGQWGTDTQYF. V is TRBV29-1 and J is TRBJ2-3; tentative D call: TRBD1 (6 bases). Germline V gives CDR1 SQVTM, CDR2 ANQGSEA. This CDR3 has 18 amino acids. Trimming pared 3 bases from V and 3 bases from J, leaving 25 bases between.

This chain joins TRBV27 and TRBJ2-5; 16 bases fit TRBD2. This CDR3 comprises 17 residues. Unmatched junction bases numbered 5, after V lost 5 bases and J lost 2 bases. Germline CDR1 and CDR2: MNHEY and SMNVEV (reference sequence). The CDR3 is CASSPGLAGGNQETQYF. DNA of the CDR3: TGTGCCAGCAGTCCGGGACTAGCGGGGGGGAATCAAGAGACCCAGTACTTC.

The chain carries TRBV21-1 and TRBJ1-1; the table calls TRBD1, which could not be checked here. TRBV21-1 is an annotated pseudogene. The CDR3 runs 15 residues. CDR3 bases: TGTGCCAGCAGCACGAGACGCAGGGGCAGGACTGAAGCTTTCTTT. Protein sequence: CASSTRRRGRTEAFF.

The gene calls are TRBV2 and TRBJ2-2; the D is unclear. The CDR3 covers 15 residues. V was trimmed by 7 bases and J by 2 bases, leaving 14 bases between them. Germline loops: CDR1 SNHLY, CDR2 FYNNEI. CDR3 sequence: CASMTPDRNTGELFF. CDR3 nucleotides: TGTGCCAGCATGACACCTGACCGTAACACCGGGGAGCTGTTTTTT.

V is TRBV18 and J is TRBJ1-5, with TRBD1 identical over 7 bases. The germline V gene encodes CDR1 KGHSH and CDR2 LQKENI. The J segment lost 4 bases and the V segment lost 5 bases, leaving 8 bases of the junction unmatched. This CDR3 spans 15 amino acids. The CDR3 DNA reads TGTGCCAGCTCAAACAGGGGCCCGGAGAATCAGCCCCAGCATTTT. Translation gives CASSNRGPENQPQHF.

The chain has TRBV19 and TRBJ1-1; D remains unclear. The CDR3 contains 13 residues. The V end lost 2 bases, the J end lost 1 base, and 5 bases lay between the germline ends. Germline V gives CDR1 LNHDA, CDR2 SQIVND (reference sequence). The CDR3 protein is CASSIIGNTEAFF. CDR3 bases: TGTGCCAGTAGTATAATTGGGAACACTGAAGCTTTCTTT. Based on the CDR3 plus reference TRBV19 and TRBJ1-1, the full variable domain is DGGITQSPKYLFRKEGQNVTLSCEQNLNHDAMYWYRQDPGQGLRLIYYSQIVNDFQKGDIAEGYSVSREKKESFPLTVTSAQKNPTAFYLCASSIIGNTEAFFGQGTRLTVV.

The genes are TRBV7-2 and TRBJ2-7; D is unresolved. CDR1 is SGHTA, CDR2 FQGNSA, per germline. V was cut by 3 bases and J by 2 bases, with 8 bases left in between. The CDR3 consists of 13 residues. DNA of the CDR3: TGTGCCAGCAGCTTGGGTATTACCTACGAGCAGTACTTC. It codes for CASSLGITYEQYF. Full variable domain (outside the CDR3, taken from reference TRBV7-2 and TRBJ2-7): GAGVSQSPSNKVTEKGKDVELRCDPISGHTALYWYRQSLGQGLEFLIYFQGNSAPDKSGLPSDRFSAERTGGSVSTLTIQRTQQEDSAVYLCASSLGITYEQYFGPGTRLTVT.

The V call is TRBV7-2, the J call TRBJ1-4, with D possibly TRBD1 on 5 matching bases. Trimming took off 1 base at V and 2 bases at J, with 11 bases between the two ends. The length of the CDR3 is 16 residues. CDR1 is SGHTA, CDR2 FQGNSA, per germline. The DNA for the CDR3 is TGTGCCAGCAGCTTAGGTCCAGGGAGGACTAATGAAAAACTGTTTTTT. It is translated as CASSLGPGRTNEKLFF.

The rearrangement links TRBV15 to TRBJ2-7; D possibly corresponds to TRBD1 (5 bases). Germline assignment: CDR1 LNHNV and CDR2 YYDKDF (reference sequence). This CDR3 is built from 16 residues. V lost 1 base and J lost 5, with 18 bases in between. DNA of the CDR3: TGTGCCACCAGCAGAGGCCTGTACAGGCTTAGGGACGAGCAGTACTTC. Its translation: CATSRGLYRLRDEQYF.

The chain couples TRBV5-6 to TRBJ2-5; 7 bases agree with TRBD2. Germline loops: CDR1 SGHDT, CDR2 YYEEEE. The CDR3 spans 12 residues. V gave up 4 bases and J gave up 11 bases; unmatched junction bases: 8. CDR3 in DNA: TGTGCCAGCAGCCCCGGCAGGGAGGGTCAGTACTTC. Protein: CASSPGREGQYF.

V usage is TRBV4-3 and J usage is TRBJ2-2; D unresolved. V was pared by 0 bases and J by 8 bases, with 7 bases between. CDR1 and CDR2 from the germline V gene are LGHNA and YSLEER. This CDR3 contains 13 residues. Here the CDR3 DNA reads TGCGCCAGCAGCCAAGACAGAGGTGGGGAGCTGTTTTTT. Protein sequence: CASSQDRGGELFF.

This clone was counted between two and nine times. The J gene is TRBJ1-1, the V gene TRBV11-2; no reliable D call. The CDR3 loop spans 13 amino acids. V lost 0 bases, J lost 8 bases, and 10 bases lay in between. The germline V gene has CDR1 SGHAT and CDR2 FQNNGV. The CDR3 coding sequence is TGTGCCAGCAGCTTAGATACCGTCGCCGAAGCTTTCTTT. Translating gives CASSLDTVAEAFF.